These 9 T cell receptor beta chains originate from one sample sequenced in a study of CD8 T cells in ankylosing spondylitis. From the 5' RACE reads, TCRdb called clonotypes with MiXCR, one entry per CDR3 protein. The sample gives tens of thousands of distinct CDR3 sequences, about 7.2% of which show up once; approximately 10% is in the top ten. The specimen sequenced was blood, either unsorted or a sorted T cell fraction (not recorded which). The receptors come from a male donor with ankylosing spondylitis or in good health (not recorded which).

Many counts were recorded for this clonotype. CDR3 region: CASRRVETQYF. CDR3 coding DNA: TGTGCCAGCAGGAGGGTAGAGACCCAGTACTTC. V usage is TRBV2 and J usage is TRBJ2-5; possible D gene TRBD2, 5 bases. This CDR3 is built from 11 residues. Germline-derived CDR1 and CDR2 are SNHLY and FYNNEI. Trimming pared 6 bases from V and 4 bases from J, leaving 6 bases between.

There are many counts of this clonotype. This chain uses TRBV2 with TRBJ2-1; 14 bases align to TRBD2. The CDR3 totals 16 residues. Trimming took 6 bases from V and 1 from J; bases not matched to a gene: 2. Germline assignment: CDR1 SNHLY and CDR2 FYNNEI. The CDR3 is CASRRTSGRSYNEQFF. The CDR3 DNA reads TGTGCCAGCAGGAGGACTAGCGGGAGGTCCTACAATGAGCAGTTCTTC.

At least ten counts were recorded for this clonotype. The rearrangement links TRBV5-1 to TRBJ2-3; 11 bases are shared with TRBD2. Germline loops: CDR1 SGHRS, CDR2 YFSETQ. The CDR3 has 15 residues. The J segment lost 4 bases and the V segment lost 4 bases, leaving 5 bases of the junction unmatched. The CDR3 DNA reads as TGCGCCAGCAGCCTACTAGCGGGAGACGCAGATACGCAGTATTTT. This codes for CASSLLAGDADTQYF.

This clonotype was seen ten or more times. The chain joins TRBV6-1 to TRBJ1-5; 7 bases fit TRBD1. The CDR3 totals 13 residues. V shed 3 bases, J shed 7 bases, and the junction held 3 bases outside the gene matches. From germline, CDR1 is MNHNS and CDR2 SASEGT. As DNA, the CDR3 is TGTGCCAGCAGTGATACAGGGGTACAGCCCCAGCATTTT. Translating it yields CASSDTGVQPQHF.

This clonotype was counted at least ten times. CDR3 sequence reads: CASGVGRGTGELFF. The CDR3 DNA follows: TGTGCCAGCGGGGTCGGGAGAGGAACCGGGGAGCTGTTTTTT. J is TRBJ2-2 and V is TRBV3-1, with D possibly TRBD2 on 6 matching bases. From germline, CDR1 is LGHDT and CDR2 YNNKEL (reference sequence). The CDR3 runs 14 residues. V was cut by 8 bases and J by 5 bases, with 15 bases left in between.

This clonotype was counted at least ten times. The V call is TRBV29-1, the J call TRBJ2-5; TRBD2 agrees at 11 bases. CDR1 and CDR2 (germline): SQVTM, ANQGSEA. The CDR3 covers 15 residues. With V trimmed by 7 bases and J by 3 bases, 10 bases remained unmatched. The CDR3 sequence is CSAQTAGLAEETQYF. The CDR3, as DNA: TGCAGCGCCCAAACTGCGGGACTAGCGGAAGAGACCCAGTACTTC.

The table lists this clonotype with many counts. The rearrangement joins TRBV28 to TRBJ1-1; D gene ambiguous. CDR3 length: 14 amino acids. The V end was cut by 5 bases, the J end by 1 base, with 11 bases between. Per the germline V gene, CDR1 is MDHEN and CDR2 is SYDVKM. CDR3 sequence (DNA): TGTGCCAGCAGTCGCGGACTGGGGAACACTGAAGCTTTCTTT. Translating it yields CASSRGLGNTEAFF.

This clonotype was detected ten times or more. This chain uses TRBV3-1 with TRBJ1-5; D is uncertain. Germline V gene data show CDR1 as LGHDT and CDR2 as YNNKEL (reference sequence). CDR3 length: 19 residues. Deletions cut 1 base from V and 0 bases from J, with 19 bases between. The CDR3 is CASSQGVDLPPYSNQPQHF. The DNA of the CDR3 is TGTGCCAGCAGCCAAGGGGTGGATTTACCCCCTTATAGCAATCAGCCCCAGCATTTT.

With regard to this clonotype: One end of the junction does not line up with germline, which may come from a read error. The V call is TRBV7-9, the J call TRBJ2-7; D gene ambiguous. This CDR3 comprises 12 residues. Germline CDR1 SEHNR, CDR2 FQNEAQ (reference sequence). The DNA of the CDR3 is TGTGCCAGCAGCCCGCCCTCCTCCGAGCAGTACTTC. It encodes CASSPPSSEQYF.